This TCR beta chain stems from a study of control samples from healthy donors and cancer patients. V was trimmed by 3 bases and J by 3 bases, leaving 8 bases between them. Germline CDR1 and CDR2: MDHEN and SYDVKM. The CDR3 is 14 amino acids. The protocol was immunoSEQ multiplex PCR, while the TCRdb copy is restricted to in-frame clones and leaves out a portion. Among 130,000 to 150,000 clones listed, over 85% were seen once. The chain uses TRBV28 and TRBJ2-2, with D uncertain. The specimen was blood. The sequence was obtained from a man younger than 35 in good health. CDR3 amino acids: CASSFHSDTGELFF. The CDR3 nucleotides read TGTGCCAGCAGTTTTCATTCGGACACCGGGGAGCTGTTTTTT. The whole variable domain, filled in from reference TRBV28 and TRBJ2-2, reads DVKVTQSSRYLVKRTGEKVFLECVQDMDHENMFWYRQDPGLGLRLIYFSYDVKMKEKGDIPEGYSVSREKKERFSLILESASTNQTSMYLCASSFHSDTGELFFGEGSRLTVL.